Listed below are T cell receptor beta chains from one sample, sequenced in a study of T cell changes during pregnancy in multiple sclerosis. Generated by immunoSEQ multiplex PCR, the TCRdb table keeps only in-frame clones and is missing some. The sample consists of some 28,000 clones, about 92% of them appearing once. The material was CD4+ T cells from peripheral blood mononuclear cells, obtained after pregnancy. Receptors were obtained from a female donor with multiple sclerosis, enrolled in a pregnancy study. CDR3s include the opening cysteine and the closing phenylalanine or tryptophan. The D gene is left open where the match is weak.

CASSLSGSSSYNEQFF	TGCGCCAGCAGCTTGAGTGGGAGTAGCTCCTACAATGAGCAGTTCTTC	NA	TRBJ2-1	TRBV5-1
CASSFPVAGGGETQYF	TGCGCCAGCAGCTTCCCTGTAGCGGGAGGGGGAGAGACCCAGTACTTC	TRBD2	TRBJ2-5	TRBV5-1
CASSRDRLGTQYF	TGTGCCAGCAGCCGGGACAGACTGGGGACCCAGTACTTC	TRBD1	TRBJ2-5	TRBV5-5
CASSPGGAMGYTF	TGTGCCAGCAGTCCAGGGGGAGCGATGGGCTACACCTTC	TRBD1	TRBJ1-2	TRBV11-2
CASSILPSSGNTIYF	TGTGCCAGTAGTATCCTGCCGAGCTCTGGAAACACCATATATTTT	NA	TRBJ1-3	TRBV19
CASSSTSLAGGPRGYEQYF	TGTGCCAGCAGCTCAACTTCACTAGCGGGAGGGCCGAGGGGCTACGAGCAGTACTTC	TRBD2	TRBJ2-7	TRBV5-4
CATSRDQGDRGQPQHF	TGTGCCACCAGCAGAGATCAAGGGGACAGGGGTCAGCCCCAGCATTTT	TRBD1	TRBJ1-5	TRBV15
CASSEAAGNEKLFF	TGTGCCAGCAGTGAAGCGGCGGGTAATGAAAAACTGTTTTTT	NA	TRBJ1-4	TRBV6-1
CASSPTLAGATSYEQYF	TGTGCCAGCTCACCAACCCTAGCGGGAGCCACCTCCTACGAGCAGTACTTC	TRBD2	TRBJ2-7	TRBV18
CASSYRTDLMNTEAFF	TGTGCCAGCAGTTACAGGACGGACTTAATGAACACTGAAGCTTTCTTT	NA	TRBJ1-1	TRBV6-5
CASSYTLEAEAFF	TGTGCCAGCAGTTATACCCTCGAGGCTGAAGCTTTCTTT	NA	TRBJ1-1	TRBV6-6